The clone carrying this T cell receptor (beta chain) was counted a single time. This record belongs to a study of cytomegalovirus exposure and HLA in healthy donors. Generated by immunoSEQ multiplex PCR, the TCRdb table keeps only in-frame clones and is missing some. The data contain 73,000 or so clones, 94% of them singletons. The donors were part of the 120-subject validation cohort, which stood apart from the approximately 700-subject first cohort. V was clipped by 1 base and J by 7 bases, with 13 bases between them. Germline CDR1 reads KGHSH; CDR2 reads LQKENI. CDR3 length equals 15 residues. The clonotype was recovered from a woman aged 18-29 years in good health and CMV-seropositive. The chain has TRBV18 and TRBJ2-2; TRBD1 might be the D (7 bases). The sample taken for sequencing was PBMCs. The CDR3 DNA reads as TGTGCCAGCTCACCACGCGGGACAGCGAGCGGGGAGCTGTTTTTT. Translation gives CASSPRGTASGELFF.